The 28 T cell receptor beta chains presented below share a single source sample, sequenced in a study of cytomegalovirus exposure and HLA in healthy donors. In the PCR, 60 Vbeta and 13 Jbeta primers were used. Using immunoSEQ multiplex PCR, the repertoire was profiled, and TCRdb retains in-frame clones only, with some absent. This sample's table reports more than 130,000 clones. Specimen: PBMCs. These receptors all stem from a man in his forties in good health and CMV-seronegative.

The CDR3 reads CASTYYTGQETQYF. The DNA of the CDR3 is TGTGCCAGCACCTACTACACAGGGCAAGAGACCCAGTACTTC. The V gene is TRBV7-2, the J gene TRBJ2-5; D is perhaps TRBD1 (6 bases). The germline gives CDR1 SGHTA, CDR2 FQGNSA. The ends were cut back, 7 bases at V and 2 bases at J, with 14 bases in the middle. CDR3 length: 14 amino acids.

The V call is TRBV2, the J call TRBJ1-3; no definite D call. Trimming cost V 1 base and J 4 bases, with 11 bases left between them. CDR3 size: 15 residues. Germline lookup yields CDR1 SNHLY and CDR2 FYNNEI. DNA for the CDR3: TGTGCCAGCAGTGAAGGGAGGCCGGCCGGAAACACCATATATTTT. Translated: CASSEGRPAGNTIYF. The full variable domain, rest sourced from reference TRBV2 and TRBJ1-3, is EPEVTQTPSHQVTQMGQEVILRCVPISNHLYFYWYRQILGQKVEFLVSFYNNEISEKSEIFDDQFSVERPDGSNFTLKIRSTKLEDSAMYFCASSEGRPAGNTIYFGEGSWLTVV.

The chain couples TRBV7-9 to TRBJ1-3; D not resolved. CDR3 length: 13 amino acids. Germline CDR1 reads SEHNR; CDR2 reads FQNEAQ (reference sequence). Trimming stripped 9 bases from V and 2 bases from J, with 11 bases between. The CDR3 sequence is CASREGAGNTIYF. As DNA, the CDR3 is TGTGCCAGTCGGGAGGGTGCTGGAAACACCATATATTTT.

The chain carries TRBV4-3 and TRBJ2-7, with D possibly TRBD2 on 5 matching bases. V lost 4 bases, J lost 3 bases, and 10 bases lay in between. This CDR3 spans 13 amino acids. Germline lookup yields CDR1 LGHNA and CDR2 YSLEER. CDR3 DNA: TGCGCCAGCAGCCCGGGGAAGGGCTACGAGCAGTACTTC. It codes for CASSPGKGYEQYF.

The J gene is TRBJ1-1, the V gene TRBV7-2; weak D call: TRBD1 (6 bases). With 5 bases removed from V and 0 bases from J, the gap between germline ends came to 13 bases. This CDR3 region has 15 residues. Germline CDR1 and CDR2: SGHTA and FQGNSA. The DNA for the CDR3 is TGTGCCAGCAGCCACTCCACAGGGCTGAACACTGAAGCTTTCTTT. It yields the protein CASSHSTGLNTEAFF. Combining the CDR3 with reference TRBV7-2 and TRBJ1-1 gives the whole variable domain GAGVSQSPSNKVTEKGKDVELRCDPISGHTALYWYRQSLGQGLEFLIYFQGNSAPDKSGLPSDRFSAERTGGSVSTLTIQRTQQEDSAVYLCASSHSTGLNTEAFFGQGTRLTVV.

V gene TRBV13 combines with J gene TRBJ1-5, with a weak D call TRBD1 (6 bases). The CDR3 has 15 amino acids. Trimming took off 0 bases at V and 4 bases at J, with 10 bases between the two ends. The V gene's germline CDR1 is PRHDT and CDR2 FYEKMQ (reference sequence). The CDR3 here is CASSLGLQGNQPQHF. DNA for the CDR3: TGTGCCAGCAGCTTAGGACTACAGGGAAATCAGCCCCAGCATTTT.

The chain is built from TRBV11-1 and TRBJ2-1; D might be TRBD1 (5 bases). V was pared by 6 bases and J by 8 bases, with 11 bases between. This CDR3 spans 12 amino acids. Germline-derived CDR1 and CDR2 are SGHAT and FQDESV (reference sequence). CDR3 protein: CASRKTVDEQFF. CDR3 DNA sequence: TGTGCCAGCAGAAAGACAGTGGATGAGCAGTTCTTC.

The CDR3 here is CASSPASGGADEQYF. DNA of the CDR3: TGTGCCAGCAGCCCCGCTAGCGGGGGGGCCGACGAGCAGTACTTC. The chain recombines TRBV6-6 with TRBJ2-7; TRBD2 matches 12 bases. The V segment lost 6 bases and the J segment 5 bases; nucleotides outside the gene matches: 8. The CDR3 spans 15 residues. CDR1 is MNHNY and CDR2 is SVGAGI in the germline V gene (reference sequence).

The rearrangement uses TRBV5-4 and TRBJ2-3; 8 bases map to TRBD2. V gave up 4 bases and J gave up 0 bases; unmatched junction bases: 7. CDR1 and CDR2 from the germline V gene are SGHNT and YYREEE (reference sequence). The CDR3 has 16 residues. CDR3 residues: CASSPSSGASTDTQYF. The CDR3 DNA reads TGTGCCAGCAGCCCAAGTAGCGGGGCGAGCACAGATACGCAGTATTTT.

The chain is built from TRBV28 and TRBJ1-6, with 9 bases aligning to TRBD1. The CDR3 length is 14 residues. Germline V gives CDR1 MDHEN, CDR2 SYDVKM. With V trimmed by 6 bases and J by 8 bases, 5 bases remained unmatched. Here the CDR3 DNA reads TGTGCCAGCAGAATTGGACAGGGGTATTCACCCCTCCACTTT. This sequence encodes CASRIGQGYSPLHF.

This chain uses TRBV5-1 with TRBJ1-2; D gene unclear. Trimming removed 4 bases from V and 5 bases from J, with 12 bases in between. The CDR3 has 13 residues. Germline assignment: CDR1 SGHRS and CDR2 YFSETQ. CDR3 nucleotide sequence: TGCGCCAGCAGCCCCGGGATCGGGTATGGCTACACCTTC. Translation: CASSPGIGYGYTF.

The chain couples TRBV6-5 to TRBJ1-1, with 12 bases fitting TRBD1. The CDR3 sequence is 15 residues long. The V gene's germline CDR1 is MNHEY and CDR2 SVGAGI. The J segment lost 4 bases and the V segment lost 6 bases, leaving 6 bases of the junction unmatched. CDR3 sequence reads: CASRPPGQGATEAFF. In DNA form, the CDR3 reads TGTGCCAGCAGACCCCCGGGACAGGGGGCCACTGAAGCTTTCTTT.

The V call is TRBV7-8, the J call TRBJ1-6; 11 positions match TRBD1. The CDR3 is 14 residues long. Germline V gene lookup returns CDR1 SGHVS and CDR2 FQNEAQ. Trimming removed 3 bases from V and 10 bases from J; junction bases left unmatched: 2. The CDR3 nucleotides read TGTGCCAGCAGCTTGGGACAGGGGGGATCACCCCTCCACTTT. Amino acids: CASSLGQGGSPLHF.

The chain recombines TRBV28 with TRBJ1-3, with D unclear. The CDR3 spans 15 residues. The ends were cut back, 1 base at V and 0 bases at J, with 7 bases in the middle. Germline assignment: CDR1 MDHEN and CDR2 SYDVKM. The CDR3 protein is CASSLSLLSGNTIYF. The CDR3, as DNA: TGTGCCAGCAGTTTATCCCTCCTCTCTGGAAACACCATATATTTT.

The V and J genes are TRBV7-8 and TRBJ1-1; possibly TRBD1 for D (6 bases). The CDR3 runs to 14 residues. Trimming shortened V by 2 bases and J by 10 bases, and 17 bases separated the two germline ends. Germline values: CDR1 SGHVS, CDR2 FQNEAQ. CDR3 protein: CASSLFGGPGGAFF. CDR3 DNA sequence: TGTGCCAGCAGCTTATTCGGGGGGCCCGGGGGAGCTTTCTTT.

CDR3 in DNA: TGTGCCAGCAGCGCCGGGACAGGGGGTACAGGAGAGACCCAGTACTTC. Its protein product is CASSAGTGGTGETQYF. The rearrangement links TRBV5-5 to TRBJ2-5, with TRBD1 matching 11 bases. Germline trimming cut 4 bases from V and 4 bases from J; bases unmatched to any gene: 9. Germline V gives CDR1 SGHKS, CDR2 YYEKEE (reference sequence). The length of the CDR3 is 16 residues.

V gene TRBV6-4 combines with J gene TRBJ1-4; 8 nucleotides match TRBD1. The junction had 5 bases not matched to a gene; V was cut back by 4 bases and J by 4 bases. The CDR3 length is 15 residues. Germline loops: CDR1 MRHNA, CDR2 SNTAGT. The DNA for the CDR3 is TGTGCCAGCAGTGCCGAACAGGGGGGTAATGAAAAACTGTTTTTT. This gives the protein CASSAEQGGNEKLFF.

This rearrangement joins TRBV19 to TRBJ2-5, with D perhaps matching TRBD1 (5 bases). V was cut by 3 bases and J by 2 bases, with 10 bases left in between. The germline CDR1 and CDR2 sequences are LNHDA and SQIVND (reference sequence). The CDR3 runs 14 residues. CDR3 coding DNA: TGTGCCAGTAGTATTGGGGCAGGTCAAGAGACCCAGTACTTC. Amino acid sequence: CASSIGAGQETQYF. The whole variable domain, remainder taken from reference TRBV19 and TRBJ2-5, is DGGITQSPKYLFRKEGQNVTLSCEQNLNHDAMYWYRQDPGQGLRLIYYSQIVNDFQKGDIAEGYSVSREKKESFPLTVTSAQKNPTAFYLCASSIGAGQETQYFGPGTRLLVL.

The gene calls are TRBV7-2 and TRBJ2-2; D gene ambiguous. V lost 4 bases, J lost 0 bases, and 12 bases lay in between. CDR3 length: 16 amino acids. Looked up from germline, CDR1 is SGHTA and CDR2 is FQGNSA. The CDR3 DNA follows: TGTGCCAGCAGCTCCGGCGTCGACTCGAACACCGGGGAGCTGTTTTTT. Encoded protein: CASSSGVDSNTGELFF.

CDR3 region: CASSSGQGAEGETQYF. The CDR3 DNA reads as TGCGCCAGCAGCAGCGGACAGGGGGCAGAGGGCGAGACCCAGTACTTC. The rearrangement links TRBV5-1 to TRBJ2-5, with TRBD1 matching over 11 bases. The CDR3 has 16 amino acids. V was clipped by 4 bases and J by 5 bases; unmatched bases: 10. Germline V gene lookup returns CDR1 SGHRS and CDR2 YFSETQ.

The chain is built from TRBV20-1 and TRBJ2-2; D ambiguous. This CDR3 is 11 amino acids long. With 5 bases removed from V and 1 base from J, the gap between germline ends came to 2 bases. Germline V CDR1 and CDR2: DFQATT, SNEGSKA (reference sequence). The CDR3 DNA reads TGCAGTGCTCTGAACACCGGGGAGCTGTTTTTT. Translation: CSALNTGELFF.

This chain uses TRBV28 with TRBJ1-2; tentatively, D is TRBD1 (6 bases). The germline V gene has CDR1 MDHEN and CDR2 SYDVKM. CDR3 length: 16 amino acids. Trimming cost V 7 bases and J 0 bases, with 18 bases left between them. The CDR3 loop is CASTRGGSIANYGYTF. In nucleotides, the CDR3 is TGTGCCAGCACCCGAGGGGGAAGTATAGCTAACTATGGCTACACCTTC.

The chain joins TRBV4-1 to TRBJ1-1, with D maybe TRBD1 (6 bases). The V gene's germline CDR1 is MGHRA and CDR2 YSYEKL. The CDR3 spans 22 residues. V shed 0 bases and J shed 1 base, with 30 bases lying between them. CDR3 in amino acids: CASSQDALITGSYSIPNTEAFF. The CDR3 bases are TGCGCCAGCAGCCAAGATGCCCTAATTACAGGGTCCTACTCCATTCCGAACACTGAAGCTTTCTTT.

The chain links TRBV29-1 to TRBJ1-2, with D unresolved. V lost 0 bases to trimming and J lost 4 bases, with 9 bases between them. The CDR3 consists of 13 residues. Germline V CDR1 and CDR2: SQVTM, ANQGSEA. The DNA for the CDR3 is TGCAGCGTTGAAGACGGGGTCTTCTATGGCTACACCTTC. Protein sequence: CSVEDGVFYGYTF.

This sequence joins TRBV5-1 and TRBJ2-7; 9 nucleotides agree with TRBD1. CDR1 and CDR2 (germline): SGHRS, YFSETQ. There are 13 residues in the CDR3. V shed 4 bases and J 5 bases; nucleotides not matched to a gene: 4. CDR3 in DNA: TGCGCCAGCAGCAGGGACAGGGTGGACGAGCAGTACTTC. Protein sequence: CASSRDRVDEQYF.

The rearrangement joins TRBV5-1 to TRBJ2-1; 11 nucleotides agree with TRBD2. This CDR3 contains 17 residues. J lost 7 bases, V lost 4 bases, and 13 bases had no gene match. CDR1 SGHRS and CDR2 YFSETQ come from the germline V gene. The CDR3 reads CASSPAPTSGGRNEQFF. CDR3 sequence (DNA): TGCGCCAGCAGCCCCGCTCCTACTAGCGGGGGTCGGAATGAGCAGTTCTTC.

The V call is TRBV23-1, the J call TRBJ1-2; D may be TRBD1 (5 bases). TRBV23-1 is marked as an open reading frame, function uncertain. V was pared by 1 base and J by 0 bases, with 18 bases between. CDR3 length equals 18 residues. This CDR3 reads CASSQYLGVTASNYGYTF. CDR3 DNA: TGCGCCAGCAGTCAATATCTGGGTGTGACAGCTTCTAACTATGGCTACACCTTC.

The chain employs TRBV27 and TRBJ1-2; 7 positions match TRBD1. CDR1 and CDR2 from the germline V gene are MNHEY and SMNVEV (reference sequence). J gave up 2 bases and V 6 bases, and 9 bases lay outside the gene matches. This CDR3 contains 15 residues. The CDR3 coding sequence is TGTGCCAGCAGCCCGCGGACAGGATTAAACTATGGCTACACCTTC. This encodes CASSPRTGLNYGYTF.